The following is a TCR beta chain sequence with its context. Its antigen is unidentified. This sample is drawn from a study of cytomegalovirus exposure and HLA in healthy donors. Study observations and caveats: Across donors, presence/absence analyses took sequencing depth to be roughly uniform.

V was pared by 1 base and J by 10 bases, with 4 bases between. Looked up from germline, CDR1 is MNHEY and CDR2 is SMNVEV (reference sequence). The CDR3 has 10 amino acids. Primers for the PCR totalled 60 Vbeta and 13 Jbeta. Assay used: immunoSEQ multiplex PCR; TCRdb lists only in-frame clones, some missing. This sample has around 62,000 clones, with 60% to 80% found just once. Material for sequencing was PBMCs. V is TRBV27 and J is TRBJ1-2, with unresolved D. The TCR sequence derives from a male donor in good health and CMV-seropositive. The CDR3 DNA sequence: TGTGCCAGCAGTTTATTTTACTACACCTTC. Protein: CASSLFYYTF.